A single sample gave rise to the 8 T cell receptor beta chains below, sequenced in a study of cytomegalovirus exposure and HLA in healthy donors. Use of 60 Vbeta and 13 Jbeta primers characterized the PCR. Assay: immunoSEQ multiplex PCR; the TCRdb copy retains only in-frame clones and omits some. The sample shows some 150,000 clones, approximately 77% of them seen only once. The sequencing sample was made of PBMCs. These receptors were taken from a middle-aged woman in good health and CMV-seronegative.

The rearrangement uses TRBV9 and TRBJ2-3; 7 nucleotides agree with TRBD2. Germline-derived CDR1 and CDR2 are SGDLS and YYNGEE. Trimming removed 4 bases from V and 1 base from J; junction bases left unmatched: 6. CDR3 length: 15 residues. CDR3 in DNA: TGTGCCAGCAGCCGAACTAGCGAACGCACAGATACGCAGTATTTT. Its protein is CASSRTSERTDTQYF.

V and J are TRBV9 and TRBJ1-2; a possible D gene is TRBD1 (5 bases). This CDR3 has 13 amino acids. V lost 6 bases and J lost 6, with 15 bases in between. Germline V gives CDR1 SGDLS, CDR2 YYNGEE. The CDR3 protein is CASNGPLGDGYTF. CDR3 DNA sequence: TGTGCCAGCAACGGCCCCCTAGGGGATGGCTACACCTTC.

V gene TRBV25-1 combines with J gene TRBJ1-5, with a weak D call TRBD1 (6 bases). The CDR3 has 15 amino acids. Germline CDR1 MGHDK, CDR2 SYGVNS. The V gene lost 4 bases and the J gene lost 1 base, with 11 bases spanning the gap. CDR3 nucleotide sequence: TGTGCCAGCAGTGTGGGAGGGGGAAGCAATCAGCCCCAGCATTTT. Protein sequence: CASSVGGGSNQPQHF.

This sequence joins TRBV10-1 and TRBJ2-3, with D possibly TRBD2 on 5 matching bases. Trimming stripped 6 bases from V and 5 bases from J, with 15 bases between. This CDR3 comprises 14 residues. In germline, CDR1 is WNHNN, CDR2 SYGVQD (reference sequence). CDR3 residues: CASSPPGRGDTQYF. Written as DNA, the CDR3 is TGCGCCAGCAGCCCTCCTGGACGGGGAGATACGCAGTATTTT.

The chain recombines TRBV6-1 with TRBJ1-2, with TRBD1 as a possible D gene (5 bases). V lost 2 bases, J lost 5 bases, and 12 bases lay in between. This CDR3 has 14 residues. The V gene's germline CDR1 is MNHNS and CDR2 SASEGT. CDR3 coding DNA: TGTGCCAGCAGTGAATTCGGGGGAACGTATGGCTACACCTTC. Protein: CASSEFGGTYGYTF.

The V call is TRBV19, the J call TRBJ2-1; TRBD1 matches at 7 bases. CDR1 and CDR2 from the germline V gene are LNHDA and SQIVND (reference sequence). Trimming removed 5 bases from V and 8 bases from J; junction bases left unmatched: 12. The CDR3 has 15 residues. In nucleotides, the CDR3 is TGTGCCAGTAGTCCCCGGGGACAGTTCGGATATGAGCAGTTCTTC. This encodes CASSPRGQFGYEQFF.

The gene calls are TRBV2 and TRBJ1-5; D perhaps matches TRBD1 (6 bases). The CDR3 extends over 15 amino acids. Germline CDR1 and CDR2: SNHLY and FYNNEI. The ends were cut back, 6 bases at V and 5 bases at J, with 17 bases in the middle. CDR3 in amino acids: CASSSGGGWDQPQHF. DNA for the CDR3: TGTGCCAGCAGCTCTGGGGGGGGCTGGGATCAGCCCCAGCATTTT.

The chain couples TRBV5-4 to TRBJ1-1, with D possibly matching TRBD1 (5 bases). Germline V lookup: CDR1 SGHNT, CDR2 YYREEE (reference sequence). The V end was cut by 4 bases, the J end by 0 bases, with 13 bases between. The CDR3 has 15 residues. The CDR3 DNA reads as TGTGCCAGCAGCCTGGACCCGGACATGAACACTGAAGCTTTCTTT. It codes for CASSLDPDMNTEAFF.